This T cell receptor (beta chain) originates from a study of siplizumab effects on memory and regulatory T cells (dated by TCRdb to about 2019). Background for the entire study: The effect of the anti-CD2 antibody siplizumab on alloreactive T-cell subsets was examined in allogeneic mixed lymphocyte reactions constructed from human PBMCs.

The library came from the immunoSEQ multiplex PCR assay. The deep sequencing platform assayed around 95,000 TCR templates per sample. Genomic DNA extracted from sorted T cells was used for TCRbeta CDR3 sequencing. Concerning the study's data processing: The R programming language was used for the clonal analysis of the TCRbeta CDR3 data. Alloreactive CD4+ and CD8+ clones were identified by comparing unstimulated samples to CFSE-low samples taken after the reaction. Regulatory or non-regulatory origin of alloreactive CD4+ clones was assigned by matching sequences to the sorted unstimulated Treg and non-Treg repertoires. The table comes from immuneACCESS by way of TCRdb, which keeps in-frame sequences with V and J called. Part of the clones is missing from these tables; in studies checked, under half for an unresolved V gene and the rest for unknown reasons. Clone size and V and J calls were adopted from that table, with D and trimming inferred from the DNA. This sample has 98,000 or so clones in its table, and 85% to 95% of those were observed once. The biggest ten clones account for 0.55% to 0.8% of the sample.

TCRbeta CDR3 sequencing was performed on sorted unstimulated T cells and on proliferating T cells recovered from mixed lymphocyte reactions. Fresh whole blood from about 9 HLA-typed healthy donors was used as the source from which PBMCs were isolated. Unstimulated CD4+ regulatory T cells were FACS-sorted to map the origin of alloreactive clones. Results the study describes overall, beyond this receptor: The cumulative frequency of alloreactive sequences that could be traced back to unstimulated CD4+ memory T cells was significantly reduced by siplizumab. Because sequences below about 10^-5 frequency were poorly captured, only a minor fraction of alloreactive clones could be mapped to unstimulated subsets. Among mappable alloreactive CD4+ clones, the Treg-derived fraction averaged approximately 63% with siplizumab versus 25% to 30% in control reactions. For roughly 75-96% of proliferating CD4+ or CD8+ clones, no naive or memory phenotype could be assigned. Compared with memory T cells, unstimulated naive T cells appeared more diverse, and naive cells seemed to make a substantial contribution to the alloresponse. No functional confirmation was obtained for the suppressive function of proliferating Tregs from siplizumab cultures.

Note on this clone: What this receptor recognizes is not known. It has no much larger one-base neighbor in the sample; base qualities were not kept.

The receptor's source is a human donor in good health. Sequencing was done on a sample of Tregs sorted from blood.

The CDR3 has the sequence CASLTGYTGELFF. Read as DNA, the sequence is TGTGCCTCTCTGACGGGCTACACCGGGGAGCTGTTTTTT. The sequence links TRBV11-3 to TRBJ2-2, with the D gene too uncertain to name. A distance of 13 bases separates the germline ends of V and J, which lose 11 bases and 3 bases respectively. From the cysteine up to the phenylalanine, the CDR3 has a length of 13 residues. Only the CDR3 part of the read is kept: 39 bases, read in frame from the first base. In the germline V gene, CDR1 corresponds to SGHNT and CDR2 to YENEEA.